The text below deals with one TCR beta chain. The antigen remains undetermined. The entry originates in a study of cytomegalovirus exposure and HLA in healthy donors. Looked up from germline, CDR1 is MGHRA and CDR2 is YSYEKL. V was cut by 6 bases and J by 1 base, with 12 bases left in between. The CDR3 sequence is 14 residues long. A multiplex PCR was run with 60 Vbeta primers and 13 Jbeta primers. Generated by immunoSEQ multiplex PCR, the TCRdb table keeps only in-frame clones and is missing some. The data hold 95,000 to 150,000 clones, with over 70% observed a single time. Study findings and constraints: Despite most TCR sequences being rare, some public TCRs occurred in many donors. The CMV antigen specificity of a few CMV-associated chains was confirmed through in vitro analysis. The authors later linked a missense DCLRE1C variant to TCR beta V- and J-gene trimming.

V usage is TRBV4-1 and J usage is TRBJ1-1; D is undetermined. Sequences were obtained from PBMCs. This TCR was sampled from a middle-aged woman in good health and CMV-seronegative. The CDR3 is CASRPAGSNTEAFF. The CDR3 nucleotides read TGCGCCAGCAGACCCGCAGGTTCGAACACTGAAGCTTTCTTT.